The next 17 T cell receptor beta chains were all read from a single sample in a study of blood T cell repertoires in COVID-19. Measured with immunoSEQ multiplex PCR; TCRdb has only the in-frame clones, and not every one. The repertoire holds 95,000 to 150,000 clones, with around nine tenths as singletons. Sequencing was carried out using peripheral blood. These receptors were obtained from a man aged 50-60 years with acute or convalescent COVID-19.

The chain employs TRBV5-1 and TRBJ1-1; TRBD1 agrees at 7 bases. The trim removed 0 bases at V and 7 bases at J, leaving 15 bases unmatched. There are 17 residues in the CDR3. Germline V gives CDR1 SGHRS, CDR2 YFSETQ. CDR3: CASSLGVTRGQTLEAFF. For the CDR3, the DNA is TGCGCCAGCAGCTTGGGAGTTACGCGGGGACAGACCCTTGAAGCTTTCTTT.

Comment on this clone: In the same sample, other DNA sequences code for this CDR3. This chain joins TRBV7-9 and TRBJ1-2; a possible D gene is TRBD1 (6 bases). The CDR3 extends over 13 amino acids. Germline CDR1 and CDR2: SEHNR and FQNEAQ (reference sequence). V was pared by 5 bases and J by 6 bases, with 13 bases between. This CDR3 reads CASSPSGEHGYTF. In nucleotides, the CDR3 is TGTGCCAGCAGCCCATCAGGGGAGCATGGCTACACCTTC.

This clone was seen a single time. In nucleotides, the CDR3 is TGTGCCAGCAGCCCCTGGGCTAGCGGAGAATACAATGAGCAGTTCTTC. Its translation: CASSPWASGEYNEQFF. J is TRBJ2-1 and V is TRBV6-2 or TRBV6-3, with 7 bases identical to TRBD2. There are 16 residues in the CDR3. Germline trimming cut 6 bases from V and 4 bases from J; bases unmatched to any gene: 12. Germline CDR1 and CDR2: MNHEY and SVGEGT.

The chain recombines TRBV18 with TRBJ1-5; no firm D call. This CDR3 has 12 residues. Trimming stripped 0 bases from V and 7 bases from J, with 4 bases between. Germline lookup yields CDR1 KGHSH and CDR2 LQKENI. CDR3 amino acids: CASSPPEQPQHF. CDR3 bases: TGTGCCAGCTCACCACCGGAGCAGCCCCAGCATTTT. The entire variable domain, with the rest obtained from reference TRBV18 and TRBJ1-5, is as follows: NAGVMQNPRHLVRRRGQEARLRCSPMKGHSHVYWYRQLPEEGLKFMVYLQKENIIDESGMPKERFSAEFPKEGPSILRIQQVVRGDSAAYFCASSPPEQPQHFGDGTRLSIL.

This sequence joins TRBV6-6 and TRBJ2-2; TRBD1 matches 7 bases. The CDR3 sequence is 14 residues long. The trim removed 4 bases at V and 6 bases at J, leaving 5 bases unmatched. Germline values: CDR1 MNHNY, CDR2 SVGAGI (reference sequence). CDR3 sequence reads: CASSLRGQPGELFF. CDR3 nucleotide sequence: TGTGCCAGCAGTTTAAGGGGGCAACCCGGGGAGCTGTTTTTT.

The V gene is TRBV27, the J gene TRBJ1-3; tentatively, D is TRBD1 (6 bases). V was cut by 6 bases and J by 0 bases, with 18 bases left in between. Germline CDR1 is MNHEY and CDR2 is SMNVEV (reference sequence). The CDR3 runs 17 residues. CDR3 amino acids: CASSPRGGTGSGNTIYF. The CDR3 DNA reads TGTGCCAGCAGCCCAAGGGGGGGAACGGGCTCTGGAAACACCATATATTTT.

This clone was observed a few times. The genes are TRBV28 and TRBJ2-1; the match to TRBD1 covers 7 bases. Per germline, CDR1 MDHEN and CDR2 SYDVKM. This CDR3 region has 18 residues. Trimming removed 5 bases from V and 0 bases from J; junction bases left unmatched: 13. Here the CDR3 reads CASSPWTGLGSSYNEQFF. In DNA form, the CDR3 reads TGTGCCAGCAGTCCCTGGACAGGTCTAGGGAGCTCCTACAATGAGCAGTTCTTC.

J is TRBJ2-1 and V is TRBV3-1 (or the pseudogene TRBV3-2), with D unresolved. This CDR3 spans 12 amino acids. Germline V gives CDR1 LGHDT, CDR2 YNNKEL (reference sequence). Between the trimmed V and J ends, which lost 2 bases and 7 bases, there was a span of 6 bases. CDR3 nucleotides: TGTGCCAGCAGCCAACAACAAAATGAGCAGTTCTTC. Translated, it gives CASSQQQNEQFF.

The chain employs TRBV5-4 and TRBJ2-6; unclear D gene. Trimming left V 4 bases short and J 0 bases short, with 11 bases between. This CDR3 contains 16 residues. Germline V gene data show CDR1 as SGHNT and CDR2 as YYREEE (reference sequence). The CDR3 DNA sequence: TGTGCCAGCAGCGTGGCAGGCTTCTCTGGGGCCAACGTCCTGACTTTC. This codes for CASSVAGFSGANVLTF. The full variable domain, its missing parts supplied by reference TRBV5-4 and TRBJ2-6, is ETGVTQSPTHLIKTRGQQVTLRCSSQSGHNTVSWYQQALGQGPQFIFQYYREEENGRGNFPPRFSGLQFPNYSSELNVNALELDDSALYLCASSVAGFSGANVLTFGAGSRLTVL.

This chain links TRBV4-1 with TRBJ2-3; D gene ambiguous. Per germline, CDR1 MGHRA and CDR2 YSYEKL. This CDR3 region has 17 residues. Trimming stripped 0 bases from V and 2 bases from J, with 15 bases between. CDR3 in DNA: TGCGCCAGCAGCCAAGATGAAGAACACCTCTTCACAGATACGCAGTATTTT. Amino acids: CASSQDEEHLFTDTQYF.

The chain uses TRBV19 and TRBJ1-5; 10 bases line up with TRBD1. Looked up from germline, CDR1 is LNHDA and CDR2 is SQIVND (reference sequence). The CDR3 runs to 15 residues. V shed 7 bases, J shed 5 bases, and the junction held 8 bases outside the gene matches. CDR3 in amino acids: CASTPRGQGYQPQHF. The CDR3 DNA is TGTGCCAGTACCCCCAGGGGACAGGGGTATCAGCCCCAGCATTTT.

J is TRBJ1-2 and V is TRBV5-6; no clear D gene. Germline V gene data show CDR1 as SGHDT and CDR2 as YYEEEE. CDR3 length: 13 amino acids. V dropped 4 bases and J dropped 2 bases, with 9 bases sitting between them. CDR3 sequence (DNA): TGTGCCAGCAGCGCCGGGTTGAACTATGGCTACACCTTC. Its translation is CASSAGLNYGYTF.

The sample holds a few counts of this clone. CDR3 nucleotides: TGTGCCAGCAGCCTGGGTGGGACAGGGACAACTAACTATGGCTACACCTTC. This gives the protein CASSLGGTGTTNYGYTF. V gene TRBV11-3 combines with J gene TRBJ1-2; 9 nucleotides align to TRBD1. The germline CDR1 and CDR2 sequences are SGHNT and YENEEA. The ends lost 5 bases at V and 0 bases at J; junction bases unmatched: 10. There are 17 residues in the CDR3.

The chain has TRBV4-1 and TRBJ1-2; D unclear. CDR1 is MGHRA and CDR2 is YSYEKL in the germline V gene. The germline V and J ends were trimmed by 7 bases and 4 bases, with 10 bases remaining between them. The CDR3 is made up of 12 amino acids. The CDR3 here is CASNDYTYGYTF. The CDR3, as DNA: TGCGCCAGCAACGATTACACCTATGGCTACACCTTC.

The chain joins TRBV6-5 to TRBJ2-7, with 15 bases fitting TRBD2. J was trimmed by 3 bases and V by 8 bases; bases with no gene match: 8. The CDR3 length is 16 residues. The V gene's germline CDR1 is MNHEY and CDR2 SVGAGI. The CDR3 region is CASRSGTSGRFYEQYF. CDR3 DNA: TGTGCCAGCCGTTCCGGGACTAGCGGGAGGTTCTACGAGCAGTACTTC.

V and J are TRBV7-6 and TRBJ2-3; D may be TRBD2 (6 bases). Between the trimmed V and J ends, which lost 1 base and 3 bases, there was a span of 11 bases. CDR3 length: 15 amino acids. Germline V gene lookup returns CDR1 SGHVS and CDR2 FNYEAQ. The CDR3 loop reads CASSLVAGSTDTQYF. CDR3 nucleotide sequence: TGTGCCAGCAGCTTAGTTGCGGGATCGACAGATACGCAGTATTTT.

The chain employs TRBV19 and TRBJ2-7; 9 bases agree with TRBD2. The CDR3 is made up of 16 amino acids. Germline V CDR1 and CDR2: LNHDA, SQIVND (reference sequence). V shed 4 bases, J shed 6 bases, and the junction held 13 bases outside the gene matches. CDR3 nucleotide sequence: TGTGCCAGTAGTACCCAACTAAGCGGGAGGAGTGTCGAGCAGTACTTC. Protein product: CASSTQLSGRSVEQYF.